The 29 T cell receptor beta chains given below trace back to one sample, sequenced in a study of spatial heterogeneity in lung cancer (dated by TCRdb to the late 2010s). Library method: 5' RACE. The sequencing machine was a NextSeq 500. Starting from the raw public reads, TCRdb applied fastp trimming at Q25, assembled clones with MiXCR and retained in-frame beta chains. CDR3 protein sequences are deduplicated, and each keeps its most common genes and DNA. The sample has roughly 79,000 distinct CDR3 sequences on record, roughly an eighth of them singletons. The ten top clones hold 4.6% of the sample. The sample's time point label, decoded: sample taken at primary tumor resection. Whole RNA extracted from tumor and nontumor lung tissue, or from cryopreserved PBMC samples, was used for TCR sequencing without cell sorting. Sequences were derived from PBMCs, sampled at surgery. These receptors all stem from a male donor with early-stage non-small cell lung cancer.

This clonotype was seen a handful of times. The chain has TRBV23-1 and TRBJ1-5; TRBD1 matches 10 bases. TRBV23-1 is sorted into the ORF group, with uncertain function. CDR3 length: 18 residues. Trimming removed 8 bases from V and 0 bases from J; junction bases left unmatched: 13. CDR3 sequence: CASPRDRGQHYSNQPQHF. CDR3 bases: TGCGCCAGCCCGCGGGACAGGGGCCAACACTATAGCAATCAGCCCCAGCATTTT.

The genes are TRBV7-9 and TRBJ2-7, with TRBD2 identical over 8 bases. Germline V gene sequence: CDR1 SEHNR, CDR2 FQNEAQ (reference sequence). The CDR3 contains 18 residues. J was trimmed by 7 bases and V by 1 base; bases with no gene match: 18. The CDR3 reads CASSLGGPIRSLAEEQYF. The DNA of the CDR3 is TGTGCCAGCAGCTTAGGTGGACCCATTAGGTCACTAGCGGAAGAGCAGTACTTC.

There are a few counts of this clonotype. This chain uses TRBV9 with TRBJ1-1, with D perhaps matching TRBD1 (6 bases). With 4 bases removed from V and 0 bases from J, the gap between germline ends came to 10 bases. The germline V gene encodes CDR1 SGDLS and CDR2 YYNGEE. This CDR3 contains 14 residues. The CDR3 DNA reads as TGTGCCAGCAGCAGACAGGCGGTGAACACTGAAGCTTTCTTT. Its protein product is CASSRQAVNTEAFF.

V usage is TRBV7-9 and J usage is TRBJ2-3; TRBD2 matches at 9 bases. CDR3 length: 17 residues. J gave up 4 bases and V 2 bases, and 10 bases lay outside the gene matches. Germline V gene sequence: CDR1 SEHNR, CDR2 FQNEAQ (reference sequence). CDR3 coding DNA: TGTGCCAGCAGCTTACGAGCAGCGGGGGGCAATTCAGATACGCAGTATTTT. It specifies CASSLRAAGGNSDTQYF.

CDR3 in DNA: TGTGCCAGCAGTTCCCCAGGGGAGAGCACTGAAGCTTTCTTT. It translates to CASSSPGESTEAFF. The chain recombines TRBV27 with TRBJ1-1; a possible D gene is TRBD1 (6 bases). V was trimmed by 4 bases and J by 4 bases, leaving 13 bases between them. CDR3 length: 14 residues. Germline CDR1 MNHEY, CDR2 SMNVEV (reference sequence).

This sequence joins TRBV7-9 and TRBJ2-2, with unresolved D. CDR1 is SEHNR and CDR2 is FQNEAQ in the germline V gene (reference sequence). V lost 4 bases to trimming and J lost 5 bases, with 5 bases between them. This CDR3 comprises 12 residues. The DNA for the CDR3 is TGTGCCAGCAGCTCCGGTACCGGGGAGCTGTTTTTT. Translating it yields CASSSGTGELFF.

The CDR3 loop reads CASSRSTGGMNTEAFF. The DNA of the CDR3 is TGCGCCAGCAGCAGAAGTACAGGGGGCATGAACACTGAAGCTTTCTTT. The rearrangement uses TRBV5-1 and TRBJ1-1; 9 bases are a match to TRBD1. The CDR3 has 16 residues. The J segment lost 0 bases and the V segment lost 4 bases, leaving 7 bases of the junction unmatched. In germline, CDR1 is SGHRS, CDR2 YFSETQ.

The gene calls are TRBV12-3 or TRBV12-4 and TRBJ2-7; 11 nucleotides line up with TRBD2. The CDR3 contains 17 residues. J lost 1 base, V lost 3 bases, and 8 bases had no gene match. The CDR3 reads CASSLVLAGVESYEQYF. The CDR3 DNA reads TGTGCCAGCAGTTTGGTACTAGCGGGGGTAGAATCCTACGAGCAGTACTTC.

The table lists this clonotype with a few counts. The V gene is TRBV29-1, the J gene TRBJ1-1, with a weak D call TRBD1 (6 bases). V dropped 3 bases and J dropped 5 bases, with 13 bases sitting between them. Per germline, CDR1 SQVTM and CDR2 ANQGSEA. The CDR3 length is 13 residues. The CDR3 coding sequence is TGCAGCGTTGAGGGTCAGGGGAAAACTGAAGCTTTCTTT. Translated, it gives CSVEGQGKTEAFF.

The CDR3 DNA reads TGTGCCATCAGTGAACCGGGGACGATAAACTATGGCTACACCTTC. This gives the protein CAISEPGTINYGYTF. V usage is TRBV10-3 and J usage is TRBJ1-2, with a weak D call TRBD1 (5 bases). Between the trimmed V and J ends, which lost 3 bases and 2 bases, there was a span of 13 bases. CDR3 length equals 15 residues. Per germline, CDR1 ENHRY and CDR2 SYGVKD.

This clonotype was counted at least ten times. The rearrangement uses TRBV20-1 and TRBJ1-2; perhaps TRBD1 as D (5 bases). The germline V gene encodes CDR1 DFQATT and CDR2 SNEGSKA (reference sequence). The CDR3 has 14 amino acids. V was pared by 1 base and J by 7 bases, with 16 bases between. Written as DNA, the CDR3 is TGCAGTGCTAGAGTCCGGCAGGGAATGTCTGGCTACACCTTC. Translating gives CSARVRQGMSGYTF.

The V call is TRBV7-8, the J call TRBJ2-7; D call uncertain. Trimming cost V 5 bases and J 1 base, with 9 bases left between them. The CDR3 is 13 amino acids. Germline CDR1 SGHVS, CDR2 FQNEAQ. The CDR3 nucleotides are TGTGCCAGCAGCGCCAGCAGGTCCTACGAGCAGTACTTC. Encoded protein: CASSASRSYEQYF.

Only a few counts were recorded for this clonotype. V usage is TRBV7-6 and J usage is TRBJ2-1; D ambiguous. The CDR3 spans 14 residues. Trimming took off 4 bases at V and 4 bases at J, with 11 bases between the two ends. Germline loops: CDR1 SGHVS, CDR2 FNYEAQ. DNA for the CDR3: TGTGCCAGCAGCTCCCCCAGGAATTACAATGAGCAGTTCTTC. The encoded protein is CASSSPRNYNEQFF. Complete variable domain (other parts from reference TRBV7-6 and TRBJ2-1): GAGVSQSPRYKVTKRGQDVALRCDPISGHVSLYWYRQALGQGPEFLTYFNYEAQQDKSGLPNDRFSAERPEGSISTLTIQRTEQRDSAMYRCASSSPRNYNEQFFGPGTRLTVL.

The V gene is TRBV4-2, the J gene TRBJ1-2, with no clear D. Trimming removed 0 bases from V and 2 bases from J, with 10 bases in between. Germline assignment: CDR1 LGHNA and CDR2 YNFKEQ. The CDR3 spans 15 residues. CDR3: CASSQDPQRNYGYTF. The CDR3 region has the DNA TGTGCCAGCAGCCAAGATCCCCAGAGAAACTATGGCTACACCTTC.

This clonotype was counted once. V usage is TRBV12-3 or TRBV12-4 and J usage is TRBJ1-1, with D unclear. CDR3 length equals 14 residues. V lost 5 bases and J 1 base, leaving 11 bases between the germline ends. This CDR3 reads CASSLTRSNTEAFF. Here the CDR3 DNA reads TGTGCCAGCAGTCTAACACGATCGAACACTGAAGCTTTCTTT.

The chain links TRBV6-1 to TRBJ2-3; 8 bases match TRBD2. Germline CDR1 MNHNS, CDR2 SASEGT. The CDR3 sequence is 13 residues long. V lost 8 bases, J lost 4 bases, and 5 bases stayed unmatched. CDR3 DNA sequence: TGTGCCAGCCCGGGACTAGGCGCAGATACGCAGTATTTT. Its translation is CASPGLGADTQYF.

There are a few counts of this clonotype. The CDR3: CASSLREWMNTEAFF. The CDR3 bases are TGTGCCAGCAGCTTGCGGGAATGGATGAACACTGAAGCTTTCTTT. The chain is built from TRBV5-4 and TRBJ1-1, with D uncertain. Trimming stripped 1 base from V and 0 bases from J, with 10 bases between. Per germline, CDR1 SGHNT and CDR2 YYREEE (reference sequence). The CDR3 length is 15 residues.

This clonotype has more than one count but fewer than ten. In nucleotides, the CDR3 is TGTGCCAGTAGTATAGCCCTCCATAGCAATCAGCCCCAGCATTTT. It yields the protein CASSIALHSNQPQHF. The V and J genes are TRBV19 and TRBJ1-5; no reliable D call. The CDR3 is made up of 15 amino acids. V lost 1 base to trimming and J lost 0 bases, with 7 bases between them. The germline V gene has CDR1 LNHDA and CDR2 SQIVND (reference sequence).

The CDR3 nucleotides read TGTGCCAGCAGCCAAGACGCGGCTAGCAATCAGCCCCAGCATTTT. Its translation: CASSQDAASNQPQHF. This chain links TRBV3-1 with TRBJ1-5; D remains unclear. The CDR3 spans 15 residues. Trimming took 0 bases from V and 0 from J, leaving 6 bases between them. The germline CDR1 and CDR2 sequences are LGHDT and YNNKEL (reference sequence).

The sample holds a few counts of this clonotype. The chain combines TRBV29-1 with TRBJ2-7, with 7 bases identical to TRBD1. V shed 0 bases and J 3 bases; nucleotides not matched to a gene: 5. CDR3 size: 14 residues. Germline CDR1 is SQVTM and CDR2 is ANQGSEA. CDR3 bases: TGCAGCGTTGAAGACCGGACAGGCCTCTACGAGCAGTACTTC. Translating gives CSVEDRTGLYEQYF.

The CDR3 is CASSEVAGVTEDTQYF. DNA for the CDR3: TGTGCCAGCAGTGAAGTAGCGGGAGTGACCGAAGATACGCAGTATTTT. The chain has TRBV2 and TRBJ2-3, with 9 nucleotides matching TRBD2. Unmatched junction bases numbered 7, after V lost 1 base and J lost 5 bases. Germline CDR1 reads SNHLY; CDR2 reads FYNNEI. The CDR3 has 16 amino acids.

CDR3 sequence reads: CSAPTSGSYNEQFF. The DNA of the CDR3 is TGCAGTGCCCCGACTAGCGGGAGCTACAATGAGCAGTTCTTC. The chain has TRBV20-1 and TRBJ2-1; TRBD2 matches at 12 bases. Trimming at V came to 6 bases and at J to 3 bases, leaving 3 bases not matched to a gene. The CDR3 is 14 amino acids. Germline CDR1 reads DFQATT; CDR2 reads SNEGSKA (reference sequence).

The chain joins TRBV24-1 to TRBJ2-3; possibly TRBD1 or TRBD2 for D (5 bases each). Between the trimmed V and J ends, which lost 9 bases and 2 bases, there was a span of 14 bases. The CDR3 is made up of 14 amino acids. From germline, CDR1 is KGHDR and CDR2 SFDVKD. The CDR3 DNA is TGTGCCACCTCCGGGACGACTCACACAGATACGCAGTATTTT. It translates to CATSGTTHTDTQYF.

The chain has TRBV27 and TRBJ2-7; 8 nucleotides agree with TRBD1. The CDR3 contains 13 residues. Germline V lookup: CDR1 MNHEY, CDR2 SMNVEV (reference sequence). Trimming removed 8 bases from V and 3 bases from J; junction bases left unmatched: 6. The CDR3 loop is CASGDRSYYEQYF. CDR3 coding DNA: TGTGCCAGCGGGGACAGGTCTTACTACGAGCAGTACTTC.

In this sample, this clonotype turned up a few times. This rearrangement joins TRBV20-1 to TRBJ2-3; 12 positions agree with TRBD1. Trimming removed 5 bases from V and 4 bases from J; junction bases left unmatched: 7. Germline V lookup: CDR1 DFQATT, CDR2 SNEGSKA (reference sequence). CDR3 size: 15 residues. Written as DNA, the CDR3 is TGCAGTGCTTTCCGGGACAGGGGGCGCGCAGATACGCAGTATTTT. Translated, it gives CSAFRDRGRADTQYF.

The sample holds many counts of this clonotype. The gene calls are TRBV20-1 and TRBJ2-1; D may be TRBD2 (7 bases). The CDR3 is 14 residues long. Germline-derived CDR1 and CDR2 are DFQATT and SNEGSKA (reference sequence). V lost 0 bases and J lost 5, with 11 bases in between. DNA of the CDR3: TGCAGTGCTAGAGATCCGGGGGGCCACAATGAGCAGTTCTTC. This encodes CSARDPGGHNEQFF.

Comment on this clonotype: The junction differs from germline at one of its ends, possibly a read error. V usage is TRBV6-9 and J usage is TRBJ2-2, with D tentatively TRBD1 (6 bases). Germline CDR1 is MNHGY and CDR2 is SVAAGI. This CDR3 is 15 amino acids long. DNA for the CDR3: TGTGCCAACAGTTCCGGGACAATAAACACCGGGGAGCTGTTTTTT. Its translation is CANSSGTINTGELFF.

This clonotype was found a few times. The genes are TRBV7-9 and TRBJ2-2; no firm D call. Germline CDR1 SEHNR, CDR2 FQNEAQ (reference sequence). This CDR3 spans 13 amino acids. Trimming removed 5 bases from V and 5 bases from J, with 9 bases in between. The CDR3 sequence is CASSPDETGELFF. The CDR3 DNA is TGTGCCAGCAGCCCGGACGAAACCGGGGAGCTGTTTTTT.

This clonotype was seen many times. The chain couples TRBV19 to TRBJ1-5; perhaps TRBD1 as D (5 bases). CDR1 and CDR2 from the germline V gene are LNHDA and SQIVND (reference sequence). The CDR3 spans 16 residues. V lost 0 bases, J lost 2 bases, and 11 bases lay in between. DNA for the CDR3: TGTGCCAGTAGTATAGACAGGGCGGGCGGCAATCAGCCCCAGCATTTT. Translated: CASSIDRAGGNQPQHF.